These 27 T cell receptor beta chains share one sample of origin, sequenced in a study of blood T cell repertoires in COVID-19. Profiling relied on immunoSEQ multiplex PCR, and the TCRdb table lists in-frame clones only, not all of them. In the table there are roughly 36,000 clones, 70% to 85% of which are singletons. Sequenced: peripheral blood. Every receptor here comes from a human donor in a cohort sampled during active COVID-19.

This clone appeared once. The chain carries TRBV11-2 and TRBJ1-6; D is possibly TRBD1 (6 bases). V was clipped by 0 bases and J by 7 bases, with 10 bases between them. The CDR3 runs to 15 residues. The germline V gene has CDR1 SGHAT and CDR2 FQNNGV. The CDR3 coding sequence is TGTGCCAGCAGCTTAGACTTCAGGGGAAATTCACCCCTCCACTTT. Its translation is CASSLDFRGNSPLHF.

The chain joins TRBV7-2 to TRBJ2-7, with D tentatively TRBD1 (6 bases). Trimming pared 1 base from V and 0 bases from J, leaving 7 bases between. The CDR3 totals 14 residues. CDR1 and CDR2 from the germline V gene are SGHTA and FQGNSA. The CDR3: CASSLVGGSYEQYF. In DNA form, the CDR3 reads TGTGCCAGCAGCTTAGTAGGGGGCTCCTACGAGCAGTACTTC.

The V gene is TRBV28, the J gene TRBJ2-1; 7 nucleotides agree with TRBD1. Per germline, CDR1 MDHEN and CDR2 SYDVKM. The CDR3 extends over 16 amino acids. After removal of 1 base from V and 5 bases from J, the junction contained 8 bases not matched to a gene. The DNA of the CDR3 is TGTGCCAGCAGTTTATTGGAAGGGGGCCGGGACAATGAGCAGTTCTTC. This codes for CASSLLEGGRDNEQFF. Drawing the rest from reference TRBV28 and TRBJ2-1, the complete variable domain is DVKVTQSSRYLVKRTGEKVFLECVQDMDHENMFWYRQDPGLGLRLIYFSYDVKMKEKGDIPEGYSVSREKKERFSLILESASTNQTSMYLCASSLLEGGRDNEQFFGPGTRLTVL.

The genes are TRBV5-1 and TRBJ2-2; 10 positions agree with TRBD2. V shed 4 bases and J 0 bases; nucleotides not matched to a gene: 3. The V gene's germline CDR1 is SGHRS and CDR2 YFSETQ. CDR3 length: 16 amino acids. The CDR3 spells CASSMTSGPNTGELFF. The CDR3 DNA follows: TGCGCCAGCAGCATGACTAGCGGGCCGAACACCGGGGAGCTGTTTTTT.

The V gene is TRBV6-5, the J gene TRBJ2-6, with TRBD1 as a possible D gene (6 bases). The CDR3 is 15 amino acids. Germline assignment: CDR1 MNHEY and CDR2 SVGAGI. Trimming cost V 7 bases and J 2 bases, with 12 bases left between them. The CDR3, as DNA: TGTGCCAGCAATAATTACAGGGCTGGGGCCAACGTCCTGACTTTC. Encoded protein: CASNNYRAGANVLTF.

The chain couples TRBV19 to TRBJ1-5; maybe TRBD1 (5 bases). The V and J ends lost 6 bases and 4 bases respectively, with 19 bases between them. Germline loops: CDR1 LNHDA, CDR2 SQIVND (reference sequence). CDR3 length: 16 residues. The CDR3 DNA is TGTGCCAGTAGAGACCTAACCAGGGTAACAAATCAGCCCCAGCATTTT. Protein sequence: CASRDLTRVTNQPQHF.

V usage is TRBV30 and J usage is TRBJ1-2, with no clear D. V lost 1 base and J lost 3, with 12 bases in between. This CDR3 spans 14 amino acids. The germline V gene has CDR1 GTSNPN and CDR2 SVGIG (reference sequence). The CDR3 coding sequence is TGTGCCTGGAGTGGGCCCGGGAGCCACTATGGCTACACCTTC. This encodes CAWSGPGSHYGYTF.

The chain is built from TRBV11-2 and TRBJ1-5, with a possible D match to TRBD1 (5 bases). Trimming removed 1 base from V and 2 bases from J, with 15 bases in between. Germline values: CDR1 SGHAT, CDR2 FQNNGV. The CDR3 loop spans 17 amino acids. This CDR3 is CASSLGSGGGGNQPQHF. In DNA form, the CDR3 reads TGTGCCAGCAGCTTAGGTTCAGGCGGGGGAGGCAATCAGCCCCAGCATTTT.

The J gene is TRBJ1-2, the V gene TRBV3-1 (or the pseudogene TRBV3-2); possibly TRBD1 for D (6 bases). Trimming left V 4 bases short and J 8 bases short, with 20 bases between. This CDR3 comprises 15 residues. Germline V gene sequence: CDR1 LGHDT, CDR2 YNNKEL (reference sequence). DNA for the CDR3: TGTGCCAGCAGCCTCATACCGGGGAGGGGGTCGGGCTACACCTTC. It codes for CASSLIPGRGSGYTF.

The chain is built from TRBV5-6 and TRBJ1-2, with TRBD1 matching 8 bases. The length of the CDR3 is 16 residues. The V gene end was trimmed by 4 bases and the J gene end by 4 bases; junction bases not matched to a gene: 12. The germline CDR1 and CDR2 sequences are SGHDT and YYEEEE. The CDR3 sequence: CASSPQTRGLVYGYTF. The CDR3 region has the DNA TGTGCCAGCAGCCCTCAGACCAGGGGGCTTGTCTATGGCTACACCTTC. Full variable domain (remainder filled in from reference TRBV5-6 and TRBJ1-2): DAGVTQSPTHLIKTRGQQVTLRCSPKSGHDTVSWYQQALGQGPQFIFQYYEEEERQRGNFPDRFSGHQFPNYSSELNVNALLLGDSALYLCASSPQTRGLVYGYTFGSGTRLTVV.

The chain joins TRBV18 to TRBJ1-2; D possibly corresponds to TRBD1 (6 bases). CDR1 and CDR2 (germline): KGHSH, LQKENI. The CDR3 has 16 amino acids. Between the trimmed V and J ends, which lost 2 bases and 0 bases, there was a span of 13 bases. The chain's CDR3 is CASSPNREISNYGYTF. CDR3 nucleotide sequence: TGTGCCAGCTCACCAAACAGGGAGATCTCTAACTATGGCTACACCTTC.

The V and J genes are TRBV6-5 and TRBJ2-7; 11 bases align to TRBD2. Germline loops: CDR1 MNHEY, CDR2 SVGAGI. The CDR3 loop spans 11 amino acids. The CDR3 nucleotides are TGTGCTAGCGGGGGGGGCTACGAGCAGTACTTC. It translates to CASGGGYEQYF.

This clone is medium-sized within its sample. The V and J genes are TRBV6-5 and TRBJ1-2, with D possibly being TRBD1 (5 bases). Trimming removed 2 bases at V and 8 bases at J, with 12 bases between. The germline gives CDR1 MNHEY, CDR2 SVGAGI. The CDR3 length is 13 residues. The CDR3 bases are TGTGCCAGCAGTTACGGGACTCCGGGCGGCTACACCTTC. This sequence encodes CASSYGTPGGYTF.

V gene TRBV4-1 combines with J gene TRBJ2-1; D gene unclear. V was cut by 0 bases and J by 0 bases, with 6 bases left in between. CDR3 length: 15 residues. CDR1 and CDR2 from the germline V gene are MGHRA and YSYEKL. The chain's CDR3 is CASSQDGNSYNEQFF. CDR3 DNA sequence: TGCGCCAGCAGCCAAGACGGTAACTCCTACAATGAGCAGTTCTTC.

The table lists this clone with a few counts. This chain joins TRBV2 and TRBJ1-5; D is perhaps TRBD1 (5 bases). CDR1 is SNHLY, CDR2 FYNNEI, per germline. This CDR3 contains 15 residues. Trimming pared 4 bases from V and 3 bases from J, leaving 13 bases between. The CDR3 DNA reads as TGTGCCAGCAGTGTTACAGGCGATACCAATCAGCCCCAGCATTTT. Translation: CASSVTGDTNQPQHF.

The chain combines TRBV27 with TRBJ2-1; no clear D. The CDR3 covers 12 residues. Germline assignment: CDR1 MNHEY and CDR2 SMNVEV (reference sequence). Trimming took 3 bases from V and 5 from J, leaving 5 bases between them. CDR3 bases: TGTGCCAGCAGTTTTCCTAACAATGAGCAGTTCTTC. Translation gives CASSFPNNEQFF.

This rearrangement joins TRBV18 to TRBJ2-5; 8 positions agree with TRBD1. The CDR3 is 14 amino acids. V was pared by 3 bases and J by 3 bases, with 3 bases of the junction left unmatched. Germline lookup yields CDR1 KGHSH and CDR2 LQKENI. The CDR3 region has the DNA TGTGCCAGCTCACCCCAGGGGGCTGAAGAGACCCAGTACTTC. It translates to CASSPQGAEETQYF.

The chain is built from TRBV6-5 and TRBJ1-1; perhaps TRBD1 as D (6 bases). CDR3 length equals 11 residues. Trimming cost V 6 bases and J 4 bases, with 6 bases left between them. Germline loops: CDR1 MNHEY, CDR2 SVGAGI. CDR3 sequence (DNA): TGTGCCAGCAGAGGGGGCACTGAAGCTTTCTTT. It is translated as CASRGGTEAFF.

The chain carries TRBV5-1 and TRBJ2-5; tentatively, D is TRBD1 (5 bases). The germline V gene has CDR1 SGHRS and CDR2 YFSETQ. V gave up 1 base and J gave up 5 bases, with 15 bases separating them. This CDR3 region has 15 residues. This CDR3 reads CASSLPQGVSETQYF. DNA of the CDR3: TGCGCCAGCAGCTTGCCGCAGGGTGTGAGTGAGACCCAGTACTTC.

This clone was seen just once. The chain has TRBV11-2 and TRBJ2-5; 7 bases line up with TRBD2. This CDR3 has 15 residues. The germline V gene has CDR1 SGHAT and CDR2 FQNNGV. Trimming at V came to 1 base and at J to 2 bases, leaving 4 bases not matched to a gene. The CDR3 DNA is TGTGCCAGCAGCTTAGGTGGGACTAAACAAGAGACCCAGTACTTC. This sequence encodes CASSLGGTKQETQYF.

This clone was counted between two and nine times. J is TRBJ1-2 and V is TRBV6-5; 7 nucleotides match TRBD1. Germline trimming cut 5 bases from V and 4 bases from J; bases unmatched to any gene: 4. Germline V CDR1 and CDR2: MNHEY, SVGAGI. This CDR3 is built from 13 residues. CDR3 in DNA: TGTGCCAGCAGTCTACAGGGGACCTATGGCTACACCTTC. This codes for CASSLQGTYGYTF.

This chain joins TRBV3-1 (or the pseudogene TRBV3-2) and TRBJ2-3; TRBD2 aligns across 8 bases. Trimming took 4 bases from V and 2 from J; bases not matched to a gene: 2. Germline values: CDR1 LGHDT, CDR2 YNNKEL (reference sequence). There are 14 residues in the CDR3. In DNA form, the CDR3 reads TGTGCCAGCAGCCTGCGGGGGGCCACAGATACGCAGTATTTT. Its translation is CASSLRGATDTQYF.

The rearrangement uses TRBV7-9 and TRBJ1-3; D gene uncertain. The CDR3 sequence is 15 residues long. The germline V gene encodes CDR1 SEHNR and CDR2 FQNEAQ (reference sequence). Trimming pared 0 bases from V and 2 bases from J, leaving 8 bases between. CDR3 bases: TGTGCCAGCAGCTTAGCGAGGGCGGCTGGAAACACCATATATTTT. Residues: CASSLARAAGNTIYF.

V is TRBV19 and J is TRBJ1-2; TRBD1 matches at 9 bases. Germline-derived CDR1 and CDR2 are LNHDA and SQIVND (reference sequence). CDR3 length equals 15 residues. The V and J ends lost 4 bases and 6 bases, in that order; junction bases with no gene match: 9. CDR3 loop: CASSKGQGVYNGYTF. The CDR3 DNA is TGTGCCAGTAGTAAGGGACAGGGTGTTTACAATGGCTACACCTTC.

This rearrangement joins TRBV20-1 to TRBJ1-2, with a weak D call TRBD1 (6 bases). V lost 5 bases and J 6 bases, leaving 10 bases between the germline ends. CDR3 length: 11 amino acids. CDR1 DFQATT and CDR2 SNEGSKA come from the germline V gene (reference sequence). CDR3 sequence (DNA): TGCAGTGCTCTACAGGGCGATGGCTACACCTTC. Translated: CSALQGDGYTF.

The chain uses TRBV30 and TRBJ2-1; no clear D. The CDR3 loop spans 14 amino acids. The ends were cut back, 4 bases at V and 4 bases at J, with 14 bases in the middle. CDR1 is GTSNPN, CDR2 SVGIG, per germline (reference sequence). The CDR3 here is CAWTGGSGYNEQFF. CDR3 sequence (DNA): TGTGCCTGGACCGGTGGTAGTGGTTACAATGAGCAGTTCTTC.

This clone was seen once. The V gene is TRBV19, the J gene TRBJ1-2; 8 bases are a match to TRBD1. Trimming took 6 bases from V and 3 from J; bases not matched to a gene: 12. Germline lookup yields CDR1 LNHDA and CDR2 SQIVND (reference sequence). The CDR3 runs to 16 residues. The CDR3: CASSLAGDRWDYGYTF. In DNA, the CDR3 is TGTGCCAGTAGCCTGGCTGGGGACAGGTGGGACTATGGCTACACCTTC.